Described below is a single TCR beta chain sequence and its context. Produced via immunoSEQ multiplex PCR; TCRdb's table is partial and in-frame only. This sample carries around 70,000 clones, 85% to 95% of them seen once, and the ten largest clones take less than 2.5%. The sample belongs to a study of T cell changes during pregnancy in multiple sclerosis. The TCR was taken from a female donor with multiple sclerosis, enrolled in a pregnancy study. Sequencing was performed on peripheral blood, taken before pregnancy.

CDR3 nucleotide sequence: TGTGCCAGCAGTTACTCGGGAGGGAACTACGAGCAGTACTTC. Translation gives CASSYSGGNYEQYF. The chain joins TRBV6-5 to TRBJ2-7; the match to TRBD2 covers 7 bases. Germline V gene lookup returns CDR1 MNHEY and CDR2 SVGAGI. V trimming: 0 bases; J trimming: 3 bases; junction bases outside the gene matches: 2. This CDR3 has 14 residues.